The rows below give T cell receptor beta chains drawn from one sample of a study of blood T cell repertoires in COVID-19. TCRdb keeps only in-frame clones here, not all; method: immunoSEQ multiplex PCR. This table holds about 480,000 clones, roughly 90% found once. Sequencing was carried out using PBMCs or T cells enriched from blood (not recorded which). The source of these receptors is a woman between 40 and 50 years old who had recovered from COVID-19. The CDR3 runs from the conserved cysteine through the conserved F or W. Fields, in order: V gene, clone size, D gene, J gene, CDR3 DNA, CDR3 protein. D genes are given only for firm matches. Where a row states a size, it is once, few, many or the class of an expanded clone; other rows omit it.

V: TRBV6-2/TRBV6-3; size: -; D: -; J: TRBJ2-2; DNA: TGTGCCAGCAGTTACTCGGTCTATGAAGGGACAACTTACACCGGGGAGCTGTTTTTT; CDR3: CASSYSVYEGTTYTGELFF
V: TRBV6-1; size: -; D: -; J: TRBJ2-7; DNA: TGTGCCAGCAGTGAAGCGCAGGGCGGTTCCTACGAGCAGTACTTC; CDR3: CASSEAQGGSYEQYF
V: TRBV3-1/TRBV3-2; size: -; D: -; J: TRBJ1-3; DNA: TGTGCCAGCAGCCTCACCGGGGGGGCTGGAAACACCATATATTTT; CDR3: CASSLTGGAGNTIYF
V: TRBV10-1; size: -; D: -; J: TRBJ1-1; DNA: TGCGCCAGCAGTGATTGGGGCCCAGAAGCTTTCTTT; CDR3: CASSDWGPEAFF
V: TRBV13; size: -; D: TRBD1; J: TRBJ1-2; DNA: TGTGCCAGCAGCCCCCCGGACAGGGGTTATGGCTACACCTTC; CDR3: CASSPPDRGYGYTF
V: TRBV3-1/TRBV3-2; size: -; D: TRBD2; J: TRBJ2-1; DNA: TGTGCCAGCAGCCAAGAAGGGATGGGACTAGCGGGAGGGAATGAGCAGTTCTTC; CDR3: CASSQEGMGLAGGNEQFF
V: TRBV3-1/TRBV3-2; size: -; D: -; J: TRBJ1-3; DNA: TGTGCCAGCAGCCAAGAGCTAAGCTCTGGAAACACCATATATTTT; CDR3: CASSQELSSGNTIYF
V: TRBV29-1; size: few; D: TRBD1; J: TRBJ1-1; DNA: TGCAGCGTAGCACAGGGGTCCACTGAAGCTTTCTTT; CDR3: CSVAQGSTEAFF
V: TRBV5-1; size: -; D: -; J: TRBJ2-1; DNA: TGCGCCAGTTACAGGGGGGGCTCCTACAATGAGCAGTTCTTC; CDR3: CASYRGGSYNEQFF
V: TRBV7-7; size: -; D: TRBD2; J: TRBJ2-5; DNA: TGTGCTAGCAGCTTAGGGGGGACTAGCGCGGAGACCCAGTACTTC; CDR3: CASSLGGTSAETQYF
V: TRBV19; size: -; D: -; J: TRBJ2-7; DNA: TGTGCCAGTGGAGGGGTTGGCGAGCAGTACTTC; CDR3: CASGGVGEQYF
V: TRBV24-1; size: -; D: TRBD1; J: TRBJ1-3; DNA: TGTGCCACCAGTGATCCTAACAGGGGTGGAAACACCATATATTTT; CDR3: CATSDPNRGGNTIYF
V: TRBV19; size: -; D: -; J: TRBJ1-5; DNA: TGTGCCACTCACCGGGGACAAGGGGGCAATCAGCCCCAGCATTTT; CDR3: CATHRGQGGNQPQHF
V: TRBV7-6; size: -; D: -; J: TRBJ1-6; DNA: TGTGCCAGCAGCTTGTTTGGGGGGGGTTCCAATTCACCCCTCCACTTT; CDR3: CASSLFGGGSNSPLHF
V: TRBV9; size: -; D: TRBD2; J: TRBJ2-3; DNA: TGTGCCAGCAGCTCCCTGGGAGGGACTAGCGGGAGTATAACAGATACGCAGTATTTT; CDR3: CASSSLGGTSGSITDTQYF
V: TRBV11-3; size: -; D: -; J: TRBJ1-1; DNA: TGTGCCAGCAGCTTAGAGGGGGCGGTGAACACTGAAGCTTTCTTT; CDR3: CASSLEGAVNTEAFF
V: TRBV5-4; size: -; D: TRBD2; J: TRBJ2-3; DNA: TGTGCCAGCAGCTGGGGGGGAAACACAGATACGCAGTATTTT; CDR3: CASSWGGNTDTQYF
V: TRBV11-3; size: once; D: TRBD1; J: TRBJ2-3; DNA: TGTGCCAGCAGCTTAGGACAGGGGGCCCGGGATACGCAGTATTTT; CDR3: CASSLGQGARDTQYF
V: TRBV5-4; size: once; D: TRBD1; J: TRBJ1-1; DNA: TGTGCCAGCAGCAGAGGGACAGGGGAACATGAAGCTTTCTTT; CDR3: CASSRGTGEHEAFF
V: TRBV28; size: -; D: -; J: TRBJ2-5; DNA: TGTGCCAGCAGTAGTCCACTAAGGGGGGAGACCCAGTACTTC; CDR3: CASSSPLRGETQYF
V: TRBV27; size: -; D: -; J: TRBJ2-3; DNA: TGTGCCAGCAGTTTGACCCTAGGTGTTACGCAGTATTTT; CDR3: CASSLTLGVTQYF
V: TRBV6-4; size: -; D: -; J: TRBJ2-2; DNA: TGTGCCAGCAAACAGCAACCTGATTCCGGGGAGCTGTTTTTT; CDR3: CASKQQPDSGELFF
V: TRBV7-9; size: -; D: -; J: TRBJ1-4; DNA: TGTGCCAGCAGCTTAGGAGGAGGTAATGAAAAACTGTTTTTT; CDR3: CASSLGGGNEKLFF
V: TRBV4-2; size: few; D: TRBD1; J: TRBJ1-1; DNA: TGTGCCAGCGGGTACAGGGGTTACACTGAAGCTTTCTTT; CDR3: CASGYRGYTEAFF
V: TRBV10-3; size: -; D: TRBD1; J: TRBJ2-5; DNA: TGTGCCATCAGTGAGTTATCCGGGACAGGTACACAAGAGACCCAGTACTTC; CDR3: CAISELSGTGTQETQYF
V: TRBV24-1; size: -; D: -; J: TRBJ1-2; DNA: TGTGCCACCAGTGGCACAGCTGACTATGGCTACACCTTC; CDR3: CATSGTADYGYTF